The 22 T cell receptor beta chains below come from one sample, sequenced in a study of blood T cell repertoires in COVID-19. Sequencing used immunoSEQ multiplex PCR; TCRdb keeps in-frame clones, though not all of them. In the table there are more than 300,000 clones, more than 70% of which are singletons. The sequenced material came from peripheral blood. The origin of the receptors is a woman between 45 and 65 years old with acute or convalescent COVID-19.

The count of this clone is one. The chain couples TRBV15 to TRBJ2-1; maybe TRBD1 (6 bases). The CDR3 consists of 18 residues. CDR1 and CDR2 from the germline V gene are LNHNV and YYDKDF (reference sequence). V was cut by 1 base and J by 2 bases, with 18 bases left in between. The CDR3 DNA follows: TGTGCCACCAGCAGAGCAGGGGAATGGAGGACCCCCTACAATGAGCAGTTCTTC. Encoded protein: CATSRAGEWRTPYNEQFF.

The rearrangement links TRBV4-3 to TRBJ1-2; possible D gene TRBD1, 5 bases. The CDR3 length is 14 residues. Germline V CDR1 and CDR2: LGHNA, YSLEER. Trimming left V 0 bases short and J 8 bases short, with 13 bases between. CDR3 amino acids: CASSQDSWGRGYTF. The CDR3 nucleotides are TGCGCCAGCAGCCAAGATTCGTGGGGCAGAGGCTACACCTTC.

The CDR3 DNA is TGTGCCAGCAGCTCGTCCGGGACATCCATAACTGAAGCTTTCTTT. This translates into CASSSSGTSITEAFF. This chain links TRBV7-9 with TRBJ1-1; a weak D match, TRBD1 (6 bases). Per germline, CDR1 SEHNR and CDR2 FQNEAQ (reference sequence). Trimming took off 4 bases at V and 5 bases at J, with 17 bases between the two ends. The CDR3 spans 15 residues.

CDR3 loop: CASSGGLAGHSYNEQFF. The DNA for the CDR3 is TGTGCCAGCAGCGGAGGACTAGCGGGCCACTCCTACAATGAGCAGTTCTTC. The V call is TRBV9, the J call TRBJ2-1; 11 nucleotides line up with TRBD2. Germline values: CDR1 SGDLS, CDR2 YYNGEE. J was trimmed by 0 bases and V by 3 bases; bases with no gene match: 5. The CDR3 covers 17 residues.

The J gene is TRBJ1-5, the V gene TRBV10-3; 7 bases match TRBD1. V lost 3 bases and J lost 8; bases outside the gene matches: 10. Germline values: CDR1 ENHRY, CDR2 SYGVKD. This CDR3 contains 15 residues. For the CDR3, the DNA is TGTGCCATCAGTGACCTGGACAGGCCGTTGGAGCCCCAGCATTTT. This gives the protein CAISDLDRPLEPQHF.

This clone was counted a few times. The chain carries TRBV6-5 and TRBJ1-2; 9 nucleotides align to TRBD1. Germline lookup yields CDR1 MNHEY and CDR2 SVGAGI. Trimming cost V 4 bases and J 7 bases; bases outside gene matches: 4. There are 13 residues in the CDR3. CDR3 nucleotide sequence: TGTGCCAGCAGTTGGGGGACAGGGTTTGGCTACACCTTC. Protein sequence: CASSWGTGFGYTF.

The rearrangement uses TRBV7-6 and TRBJ2-7; 10 positions match TRBD1. The CDR3 sequence is 15 residues long. Germline assignment: CDR1 SGHVS and CDR2 FNYEAQ. The V segment lost 6 bases and the J segment 0 bases; nucleotides outside the gene matches: 5. This CDR3 reads CASSSGTGVSYEQYF. The CDR3 DNA reads TGTGCCAGCAGTTCCGGGACAGGGGTCTCCTACGAGCAGTACTTC.

Concerning this clone itself: Other DNA sequences in this sample translate to the same CDR3. The chain couples TRBV28 to TRBJ2-5; 9 nucleotides align to TRBD2. This CDR3 spans 16 amino acids. V shed 1 base, J shed 0 bases, and the junction held 3 bases outside the gene matches. Germline loops: CDR1 MDHEN, CDR2 SYDVKM. CDR3 sequence reads: CASSLLAGGNQETQYF. The CDR3 nucleotides are TGTGCCAGCAGTTTATTGGCGGGAGGGAACCAAGAGACCCAGTACTTC.

The chain couples TRBV6-1 to TRBJ2-3; TRBD2 matches 12 bases. This CDR3 comprises 16 residues. J gave up 3 bases and V 3 bases, and 4 bases lay outside the gene matches. From germline, CDR1 is MNHNS and CDR2 SASEGT. The CDR3 sequence: CASSEGLAGSTDTQYF. The CDR3 nucleotides read TGTGCCAGCAGTGAGGGACTAGCGGGTTCGACAGATACGCAGTATTTT.

The CDR3 loop is CASSEADLREQYF. CDR3 nucleotides: TGTGCCAGTAGTGAGGCAGATTTGCGCGAGCAGTACTTC. The J gene is TRBJ2-7, the V gene TRBV19, with unresolved D. The CDR3 is 13 amino acids. Germline CDR1 and CDR2: LNHDA and SQIVND (reference sequence). Trimming removed 5 bases from V and 6 bases from J, with 14 bases in between. The entire variable domain, with the rest obtained from reference TRBV19 and TRBJ2-7, is as follows: DGGITQSPKYLFRKEGQNVTLSCEQNLNHDAMYWYRQDPGQGLRLIYYSQIVNDFQKGDIAEGYSVSREKKESFPLTVTSAQKNPTAFYLCASSEADLREQYFGPGTRLTVT.

The V and J genes are TRBV9 and TRBJ2-7, with TRBD1 identical over 7 bases. Looked up from germline, CDR1 is SGDLS and CDR2 is YYNGEE. The V and J ends lost 1 base and 3 bases, in that order; junction bases with no gene match: 7. The CDR3 covers 15 residues. In nucleotides, the CDR3 is TGTGCCAGCAGCGTATCCGGGACAGATAACTACGAGCAGTACTTC. This encodes CASSVSGTDNYEQYF.

The CDR3 coding sequence is TGTGCCAGCAGTACATGGGGACGGGGGACAGCCCCCCACGAGCAGTACTTC. Its protein product is CASSTWGRGTAPHEQYF. The chain has TRBV28 and TRBJ2-7; possible D gene TRBD1, 7 bases. V dropped 5 bases and J dropped 5 bases, with 25 bases sitting between them. CDR3 size: 17 residues. Looked up from germline, CDR1 is MDHEN and CDR2 is SYDVKM.

This sequence joins TRBV19 and TRBJ1-4; the D gene is possibly TRBD1 (5 bases). Germline values: CDR1 LNHDA, CDR2 SQIVND (reference sequence). V dropped 3 bases and J dropped 3 bases, with 8 bases sitting between them. This CDR3 is built from 14 residues. The CDR3 nucleotides read TGTGCCAGTAGTATTTCAGGGTCTAATGAAAAACTGTTTTTT. Translating gives CASSISGSNEKLFF.

The rearrangement links TRBV7-3 to TRBJ2-1; possible D gene TRBD2, 5 bases. The CDR3 covers 15 residues. Trimming pared 4 bases from V and 8 bases from J, leaving 18 bases between. Germline CDR1 reads SGHTA; CDR2 reads FQGTGA. The CDR3 spells CASSSHAAGAYEQFF. CDR3 in DNA: TGTGCCAGCAGCTCTCACGCCGCGGGTGCCTATGAGCAGTTCTTC.

The chain is built from TRBV27 and TRBJ1-6; TRBD1 might be the D (6 bases). V dropped 8 bases and J dropped 3 bases, with 8 bases sitting between them. This CDR3 is 13 amino acids long. Germline V gene sequence: CDR1 MNHEY, CDR2 SMNVEV (reference sequence). The chain's CDR3 is CASAGVYNSPLHF. Written as DNA, the CDR3 is TGTGCCAGCGCAGGGGTCTATAATTCACCCCTCCACTTT.

The chain joins TRBV5-1 to TRBJ1-3; perhaps TRBD1 as D (6 bases). V was shortened by 4 bases and J by 3 bases, with 17 bases between the two germline ends. This CDR3 region has 16 residues. Germline V CDR1 and CDR2: SGHRS, YFSETQ. The CDR3 nucleotides read TGCGCCAGCAGCCCCGTCCCAGGGGCCGGTGGAAACACCATATATTTT. Translating gives CASSPVPGAGGNTIYF. The whole variable domain, remainder taken from reference TRBV5-1 and TRBJ1-3, is KAGVTQTPRYLIKTRGQQVTLSCSPISGHRSVSWYQQTPGQGLQFLFEYFSETQRNKGNFPGRFSGRQFSNSRSEMNVSTLELGDSALYLCASSPVPGAGGNTIYFGEGSWLTVV.

The CDR3 nucleotides read TGTGCCAGCAGCGCAGGGGGTTGGGACTACGAGCAGTACTTC. The encoded protein is CASSAGGWDYEQYF. The chain couples TRBV9 to TRBJ2-7, with 7 bases aligning to TRBD1. Germline CDR1 and CDR2: SGDLS and YYNGEE. CDR3 length: 14 residues. J lost 3 bases, V lost 3 bases, and 6 bases had no gene match.

This chain connects TRBV5-1 to TRBJ2-1; 10 positions agree with TRBD2. Germline V CDR1 and CDR2: SGHRS, YFSETQ. The junction had 19 bases not matched to a gene; V was cut back by 4 bases and J by 9 bases. The CDR3 is made up of 18 amino acids. CDR3 in amino acids: CASSTRGSVPSGSIEQFF. CDR3 bases: TGCGCCAGCAGCACTAGAGGCTCGGTCCCTAGCGGGAGTATTGAGCAGTTCTTC.

This clone has a handful of counts. The CDR3 loop reads CASSFWARGEGYTF. The DNA for the CDR3 is TGTGCCAGCAGTTTTTGGGCCAGGGGGGAAGGCTACACCTTC. This sequence joins TRBV28 and TRBJ1-2, with 7 bases lining up with TRBD1. The CDR3 spans 14 residues. The V gene end was trimmed by 3 bases and the J gene end by 8 bases; junction bases not matched to a gene: 9. The V gene's germline CDR1 is MDHEN and CDR2 SYDVKM.

This chain uses TRBV9 with TRBJ2-1; 8 nucleotides align to TRBD2. Germline V gene data show CDR1 as SGDLS and CDR2 as YYNGEE. The CDR3 contains 16 residues. V shed 3 bases and J 3 bases; nucleotides not matched to a gene: 8. CDR3 sequence: CASSDLAGKVYNEQFF. The CDR3 bases are TGTGCCAGCAGCGACTTAGCGGGAAAGGTCTACAATGAGCAGTTCTTC.

The V gene is TRBV19, the J gene TRBJ1-3, with a possible D match to TRBD1 (6 bases). V lost 5 bases to trimming and J lost 0 bases, with 20 bases between them. CDR3 length: 18 amino acids. CDR1 is LNHDA and CDR2 is SQIVND in the germline V gene (reference sequence). CDR3 sequence reads: CASSLYGTSTRSGNTIYF. The CDR3, as DNA: TGTGCCAGTAGTTTATACGGGACATCAACGCGCTCTGGAAACACCATATATTTT.

The V and J genes are TRBV29-1 and TRBJ1-2, with TRBD1 matching 9 bases. The CDR3 contains 10 residues. With 7 bases clipped from V and 8 bases from J, the junction kept 2 bases outside the gene matches. Germline values: CDR1 SQVTM, CDR2 ANQGSEA. The CDR3 DNA follows: TGCAGCGCCGGGACAGGGGGCTACACCTTC. It specifies CSAGTGGYTF.